The 21 T cell receptor beta chains below were found in one sample sequenced in a study of T cell responses to AZD1222 COVID-19 vaccine. Some clones are missing from TCRdb's copy, which holds only in-frame ones; the method was immunoSEQ multiplex PCR. The sample shows about 110,000 clones, less than 95% of them seen only once. The sequencing here drew on peripheral blood, taken 28 days after the second AZD1222 dose. All receptors derive from an adult who received the AZD1222 COVID-19 vaccine.

This clone was seen more than once but under ten times. The rearrangement links TRBV24-1 to TRBJ2-1; 10 positions agree with TRBD1. After removal of 4 bases from V and 6 bases from J, the junction contained 5 bases not matched to a gene. In germline, CDR1 is KGHDR, CDR2 SFDVKD. The CDR3 is made up of 15 amino acids. In DNA form, the CDR3 reads TGTGCCACCAGTGACTCCTGGGACAGGGGCAATGAGCAGTTCTTC. Protein sequence: CATSDSWDRGNEQFF.

A remark on this clone: The germline gene is not matched at one end of the junction; a read error may be the cause. This chain links TRBV6-5 with TRBJ1-2; 7 bases fit TRBD1. From germline, CDR1 is MNHEY and CDR2 SVGAGI. The CDR3 is made up of 15 amino acids. The CDR3 sequence: CASSYRPGRGDGHTF. CDR3 nucleotide sequence: TGTGCCAGCAGTTACCGGCCCGGCAGGGGGGATGGCCACACCTTC.

This chain joins TRBV5-1 and TRBJ2-2; D is tentatively TRBD1 or TRBD2 (5 bases each). The CDR3 runs 18 residues. V gave up 0 bases and J gave up 2 bases, with 17 bases separating them. Germline-derived CDR1 and CDR2 are SGHRS and YFSETQ. CDR3 amino acids: CASSLAAVQALNTGELFF. CDR3 coding DNA: TGCGCCAGCAGCTTGGCAGCGGTACAGGCGTTAAACACCGGGGAGCTGTTTTTT.

The chain combines TRBV6-5 with TRBJ1-4, with no clear D. Germline CDR1 and CDR2: MNHEY and SVGAGI. The CDR3 length is 14 residues. V was clipped by 6 bases and J by 5 bases, with 13 bases between them. The CDR3 coding sequence is TGTGCCAGCAGCGACCGGGCAGCGAATGAAAAACTGTTTTTT. This sequence encodes CASSDRAANEKLFF.

The chain uses TRBV5-4 and TRBJ1-1, with TRBD1 identical over 10 bases. The CDR3 runs 16 residues. V trimming: 4 bases; J trimming: 4 bases; junction bases outside the gene matches: 10. Germline V CDR1 and CDR2: SGHNT, YYREEE (reference sequence). In DNA, the CDR3 is TGTGCCAGCAGCGGGGGGACAGGGGTTGCGAGCACTGAAGCTTTCTTT. It encodes CASSGGTGVASTEAFF. Full variable domain (outside the CDR3, taken from reference TRBV5-4 and TRBJ1-1): ETGVTQSPTHLIKTRGQQVTLRCSSQSGHNTVSWYQQALGQGPQFIFQYYREEENGRGNFPPRFSGLQFPNYSSELNVNALELDDSALYLCASSGGTGVASTEAFFGQGTRLTVV.

The genes are TRBV10-1 and TRBJ1-1; D uncertain. Trimming stripped 7 bases from V and 0 bases from J, with 9 bases between. This CDR3 comprises 13 residues. The germline gives CDR1 WNHNN, CDR2 SYGVQD (reference sequence). CDR3 in DNA: TGCGCCAGCACCAAGGCCATGAACACTGAAGCTTTCTTT. It translates to CASTKAMNTEAFF.

The chain recombines TRBV6-1 with TRBJ1-5; TRBD1 aligns across 7 bases. This CDR3 region has 17 residues. V trimming: 4 bases; J trimming: 3 bases; junction bases outside the gene matches: 12. The germline gives CDR1 MNHNS, CDR2 SASEGT. For the CDR3, the DNA is TGTGCCAGCAGTGGGGATCTGGGAGGGGGCGTCAATCAGCCCCAGCATTTT. It yields the protein CASSGDLGGGVNQPQHF.

The V gene is TRBV5-4, the J gene TRBJ2-1; possible D gene TRBD2, 5 bases. Trimming removed 3 bases at V and 0 bases at J, with 10 bases between. The V gene's germline CDR1 is SGHNT and CDR2 YYREEE (reference sequence). The CDR3 totals 15 residues. CDR3 bases: TGTGCCAGCAGCTCCCCAGCGGACTCCTACAATGAGCAGTTCTTC. Its protein is CASSSPADSYNEQFF.

The chain recombines TRBV27 with TRBJ2-5, with 7 bases aligning to TRBD2. Trimming removed 5 bases from V and 7 bases from J; junction bases left unmatched: 7. The CDR3 loop spans 13 amino acids. Germline CDR1 is MNHEY and CDR2 is SMNVEV (reference sequence). DNA of the CDR3: TGTGCCAGCAGTCCGGGACTAAGGCGGACCCAGTACTTC. Translating it yields CASSPGLRRTQYF.

The chain employs TRBV6-2 or TRBV6-3 and TRBJ1-5, with D tentatively TRBD1 (5 bases). Germline CDR1 reads MNHEY; CDR2 reads SVGEGT. V was cut by 7 bases and J by 0 bases, with 16 bases left in between. The CDR3 is 16 amino acids. The DNA for the CDR3 is TGTGCCAGCATCCCCGGGGGTGTTAATAGCAATCAGCCCCAGCATTTT. Protein product: CASIPGGVNSNQPQHF.

The chain couples TRBV7-9 to TRBJ1-1; D gene ambiguous. The CDR3 contains 12 residues. Germline CDR1 is SEHNR and CDR2 is FQNEAQ (reference sequence). V shed 2 bases and J shed 8 bases, with 9 bases lying between them. The DNA of the CDR3 is TGTGCCAGCAGCTTATTTCGAACCGAAGCTTTCTTT. Its protein is CASSLFRTEAFF.

The table lists this clone with a count of one. The gene calls are TRBV7-2 and TRBJ2-7; 8 bases line up with TRBD2. There are 15 residues in the CDR3. Losses at the gene ends were 5 bases for V and 3 bases for J; bases not matched to a gene: 9. In germline, CDR1 is SGHTA, CDR2 FQGNSA. CDR3 bases: TGTGCCAGCAGCCCACAGCGGGAGCCCATCTACGAGCAGTACTTC. Translating it yields CASSPQREPIYEQYF.

The V and J genes are TRBV19 and TRBJ1-5, with 9 bases fitting TRBD1. The germline V gene has CDR1 LNHDA and CDR2 SQIVND (reference sequence). This CDR3 is built from 17 residues. Trimming took 9 bases from V and 6 from J; bases not matched to a gene: 18. CDR3 in amino acids: CASTTHEAGQGFQPQHF. For the CDR3, the DNA is TGTGCCAGCACGACCCACGAAGCGGGACAGGGATTTCAGCCCCAGCATTTT. The full variable domain, completed using reference TRBV19 and TRBJ1-5, is DGGITQSPKYLFRKEGQNVTLSCEQNLNHDAMYWYRQDPGQGLRLIYYSQIVNDFQKGDIAEGYSVSREKKESFPLTVTSAQKNPTAFYLCASTTHEAGQGFQPQHFGDGTRLSIL.

J is TRBJ1-5 and V is TRBV10-2; D might be TRBD1 (5 bases). Germline-derived CDR1 and CDR2 are WSHSY and SAAADI. V was cut by 6 bases and J by 7 bases, with 13 bases left in between. This CDR3 region has 13 residues. The CDR3 DNA reads as TGCGCCAGCAGCGCCCTAAGGGACCAGCCCCAGCATTTT. This gives the protein CASSALRDQPQHF.

This chain joins TRBV15 and TRBJ1-6, with D uncertain. The CDR3 consists of 15 residues. Trimming took 0 bases from V and 7 from J, leaving 10 bases between them. Germline CDR1 reads LNHNV; CDR2 reads YYDKDF (reference sequence). This chain's CDR3 is CATSREASGNSPLHF. CDR3 sequence (DNA): TGTGCCACCAGCAGAGAGGCCAGCGGGAATTCACCCCTCCACTTT.

The chain employs TRBV7-9 and TRBJ2-4, with D perhaps matching TRBD1 (6 bases). V gave up 3 bases and J gave up 6 bases, with 15 bases separating them. The CDR3 loop spans 15 amino acids. The germline V gene encodes CDR1 SEHNR and CDR2 FQNEAQ (reference sequence). For the CDR3, the DNA is TGTGCCAGCAGCTTCGATTCAGGGGCGGGAAACATTCAGTACTTC. It is translated as CASSFDSGAGNIQYF.

CDR3 amino acids: CASSRPDQPQHF. The CDR3 nucleotides read TGTGCCAGCAGCCGACCAGACCAGCCCCAGCATTTT. The chain employs TRBV7-9 and TRBJ1-5; D uncertain. V lost 5 bases, J lost 7 bases, and 9 bases lay in between. The CDR3 is 12 amino acids. The germline V gene encodes CDR1 SEHNR and CDR2 FQNEAQ (reference sequence).

This clone was counted once. The gene calls are TRBV19 and TRBJ1-2; D gene ambiguous. CDR3 length: 15 amino acids. The germline V and J ends were trimmed by 7 bases and 3 bases, with 18 bases remaining between them. CDR1 is LNHDA and CDR2 is SQIVND in the germline V gene (reference sequence). The chain's CDR3 is CASTRRGQRDYGYTF. The CDR3, as DNA: TGTGCCAGTACCCGACGAGGTCAGAGGGACTATGGCTACACCTTC.

J is TRBJ2-3 and V is TRBV20-1; no clear D. Trimming took off 5 bases at V and 6 bases at J, with 6 bases between the two ends. The CDR3 sequence is 10 residues long. Germline V gives CDR1 DFQATT, CDR2 SNEGSKA (reference sequence). The CDR3 DNA is TGCAGTGCTTCCGGGGATACGCAGTATTTT. Its protein is CSASGDTQYF.

This chain joins TRBV10-3 and TRBJ1-2, with 9 nucleotides matching TRBD1. Per germline, CDR1 ENHRY and CDR2 SYGVKD. CDR3 size: 15 residues. Germline trimming cut 0 bases from V and 8 bases from J; bases unmatched to any gene: 7. CDR3 region: CAISESDRGGRGYTF. CDR3 coding DNA: TGTGCCATCAGTGAGTCAGACAGGGGGGGACGCGGCTACACCTTC.

The genes are TRBV19 and TRBJ1-4; TRBD1 agrees at 7 bases. The V segment lost 5 bases and the J segment 8 bases; nucleotides outside the gene matches: 8. Per germline, CDR1 LNHDA and CDR2 SQIVND (reference sequence). The CDR3 spans 14 residues. The CDR3 loop reads CASSPQGSYEKLFF. For the CDR3, the DNA is TGTGCCAGTAGTCCACAGGGGAGTTACGAAAAACTGTTTTTT.